The sequence of this T cell receptor (beta chain) was determined in a study of T cell changes during pregnancy in multiple sclerosis. Clones were read by immunoSEQ multiplex PCR, and TCRdb kept only the in-frame ones, dropping some. The sample yields about 110,000 clones, around 90% seen once. This clone showed up just once. This CDR3 is 14 amino acids long. J lost 4 bases, V lost 5 bases, and 6 bases had no gene match. From germline, CDR1 is SGHTA and CDR2 FQGNSA. Sequencing used peripheral blood, obtained in the third trimester of pregnancy. This rearrangement joins TRBV7-2 to TRBJ1-1, with 8 positions matching TRBD1. The sequence was obtained from a female donor in good health, enrolled as a control in a pregnancy study. CDR3 region: CASSPRQGPTEAFF. DNA for the CDR3: TGTGCCAGCAGCCCGAGACAGGGGCCCACTGAAGCTTTCTTT.